The rows below give T cell receptor beta chains drawn from one sample of a study of regulatory T cells in long-lasting Graves disease. TCRdb re-derived calls from the multiplex PCR reads in MiXCR, one entry per CDR3 protein. Among hundreds of thousands of distinct CDR3 sequences, roughly 15% were seen once, and the ten largest hold about 17%. This sample also belongs to another study, concerning T cells in Graves' hyperthyroidism and ophthalmopathy.

Sample: peripheral blood mononuclear cells (PBMCs), taken at new diagnosis, from a patient treated with antithyroid drugs. These receptors were obtained from a woman in her twenties or thirties with Graves disease. The CDR3 runs from the conserved cysteine through the conserved F or W. A D gene is named only where the DNA matches it firmly. Clone size is shown for a subset of rows, as once, few, many or a class of expanded clone.

clone size	D gene	V gene	J gene	CDR3 DNA	CDR3 protein
many	NA	TRBV2	TRBJ1-1	TGTGCCAGCCTCGCGGGCCGTTACACTGAAGCTTTCTTT	CASLAGRYTEAFF
many	TRBD1	TRBV20-1	TRBJ1-1	TGCAGTGCTAGACCTCAATCGACAGGGGAACGAGAAGCTTTCTTT	CSARPQSTGEREAFF
many	NA	TRBV7-9	TRBJ2-1	TGTGCCAGCAGCCGTGACGGTAGCTCCTACAATGAGCAGTTCTTC	CASSRDGSSYNEQFF
few	NA	TRBV28	TRBJ2-1	TGTGCCAGCAGTATCAGCCGTGGGCCTCAGGGGGAGCAGTTCTTC	CASSISRGPQGEQFF
few	TRBD2	TRBV7-3	TRBJ2-2	TGTGCCAGCAGCTTAAGACGGCAGCGGGAGAACACCGGGGAGCTGTTTTTT	CASSLRRQRENTGELFF
many	NA	TRBV11-2	TRBJ2-5	TGTGCCAGCAGCTTACTCGGGCGTCAAGAGACCCAGTACTTC	CASSLLGRQETQYF
few	TRBD1	TRBV7-9	TRBJ1-6	TGTGCCAGCAGCTCCACAGGGGCGAGGTCCCTCCACTTT	CASSSTGARSLHF
few	NA	TRBV6-2/TRBV6-3	TRBJ2-1	TGTGCCAGCAGTGCCCGCGGCCCAAATAGGAACAATGAGCAGTTCTTC	CASSARGPNRNNEQFF
NA	NA	TRBV28	TRBJ1-4	TGTGCCAGCAGTTTGTCATCGGGACCGCTTAATGAAAAACTGTTTTTT	CASSLSSGPLNEKLFF
few	NA	TRBV20-1	TRBJ2-1	TGCAGTGCTAGAGAGAACAGGGACTCTCCCATCTTCTTC	CSARENRDSPIFF
many	TRBD2	TRBV20-1	TRBJ2-1	TGCAGTGCTAGCAACCCGCGGGAGGTATACAATGAGCAGTTCTTC	CSASNPREVYNEQFF
many	NA	TRBV20-1	TRBJ2-1	TGCAGTGCTAGAGTGGGTGGGAGTGGTGAGCAGTTCTTC	CSARVGGSGEQFF
NA	TRBD1	TRBV9	TRBJ2-1	TGTGCCAGCAGCGTAGTCGCCCAGGGACAGGGGGCAAACATTCACTCCTACAATGAGCAGTTCTTC	CASSVVAQGQGANIHSYNEQFF
NA	TRBD2	TRBV7-3	TRBJ2-2	TGTGCCAGCAGCTCGGGACTAGCGGGAGTCAGTTGGACCGGGGAGCCGTTTTTT	CASSSGLAGVSWTGEPFF
NA	NA	TRBV2	TRBJ2-7	TGTGCCAGCAGGATGAACCGGGTCCTTTCCTACGAGCAGTACTTC	CASRMNRVLSYEQYF
few	NA	TRBV20-1	TRBJ1-6	TGCAGTGCTAGAGACCAGGGGCGGTCACCCCTCCACTTT	CSARDQGRSPLHF
NA	NA	TRBV6-1	TRBJ1-2	TGTGCCAGCTCTCTCTGGTATGGCTACACCTTC	CASSLWYGYTF
few	NA	TRBV30	TRBJ1-5	TGTGCCTGGACTCCCATGATCGATCAGCCCCAGCATTTT	CAWTPMIDQPQHF
many	NA	TRBV20-1	TRBJ1-1	TGCAGTGCACCCAGGGAGGAACTGAACACTGAAGCTTTCTTT	CSAPREELNTEAFF
once	NA	TRBV6-1	TRBJ2-7	TGTGCCAGCAGCCTCCTGGCGTGGGATCTTTCCCACGAGCGGTACTTC	CASSLLAWDLSHERYF
NA	TRBD1	TRBV18	TRBJ1-1	TGTGCCAGCTCACCAAGGGACAGGGAGGGGACTGAAGCTTTCTTT	CASSPRDREGTEAFF
many	NA	TRBV15	TRBJ2-5	TGTGCCACCAGCAGAGAAAATGTGACCTCGTTTTTTGCGGGGGCCCAAGAGACCCAGTACTTC	CATSRENVTSFFAGAQETQYF
many	NA	TRBV5-1	TRBJ1-1	TGCGCCAGCAGCTTGAGGGAGACGGACACTGAAGCTTTCTTT	CASSLRETDTEAFF
NA	NA	TRBV5-6	TRBJ2-2	TGTGCCAGCAGCTTCCGCAGGGTTGACACCGGGGAGCTGTTTTTT	CASSFRRVDTGELFF
few	NA	TRBV3-1	TRBJ2-5	TGTGCCAGCAGCCAAGATCTTGGAGGCTCGGAGCACTTC	CASSQDLGGSEHF
many	NA	TRBV11-2	TRBJ1-5	TGTGCCAGCAGTCCCCTTGGGAATTATCAGCCCCAGCATTTT	CASSPLGNYQPQHF
many	NA	TRBV28	TRBJ1-1	TGTGCCAGCAGTTGGAGACAGCTTGAAGCTTTCTTT	CASSWRQLEAFF
few	NA	TRBV6-5	TRBJ2-3	TGTGCCAGCAGTTACCAGGCCCCGGGGGGCACAGATACGCAGTATTTT	CASSYQAPGGTDTQYF
few	TRBD1	TRBV20-1	TRBJ1-5	TGCAGTGCTAGAACAGGGGAGGTTAGCAATCAGCCCCAGCATTTT	CSARTGEVSNQPQHF
NA	TRBD1	TRBV30	TRBJ1-2	TGTGCCTGGAGTTCCGGGACAGCGAGCTACACCTTC	CAWSSGTASYTF
many	NA	TRBV9	TRBJ1-2	TGTGCCAGCAGCGCCCGAGGGGTAATCCCTAACTATGGCTACACCTTC	CASSARGVIPNYGYTF
many	NA	TRBV3-1	TRBJ1-1	TGTGCCAGCAGGGGGCCCGGCACTGAAGCTTTCTTT	CASRGPGTEAFF
NA	NA	TRBV6-2/TRBV6-3	TRBJ1-5	TGTGCCAGCCTCTTTGGCGCCAACTGGGGCAATCAGCCCCAGCATTTT	CASLFGANWGNQPQHF
NA	TRBD1	TRBV5-8	TRBJ2-3	TGTGCCAGCAGCTTGTTAGGACAGGCTGCAGATACGCAGTATTTT	CASSLLGQAADTQYF
NA	NA	TRBV5-6	TRBJ1-1	TGTGCCAGCAGCCGCGTTGGGACTGGGGACACTGAAGCTTTCTTT	CASSRVGTGDTEAFF
many	NA	TRBV2	TRBJ2-7	TGTGCCAGCAGGGACTTCCCTTACGAGCAGTACTTC	CASRDFPYEQYF
many	NA	TRBV12-3/TRBV12-4	TRBJ1-2	TGTGCCAGCAGTTTCATTATAAACTATGGCTACACCTTC	CASSFIINYGYTF
NA	NA	TRBV5-1	TRBJ2-6	TGCGCCAGCAATCGGGGAGACCCTGGGGCCAACGTCCTGACTTTC	CASNRGDPGANVLTF
NA	NA	TRBV24-1	TRBJ2-1	TGTGCCACCAGTGATTACCGGGGCCGATCCTGGAATGAGCAGTTCTTC	CATSDYRGRSWNEQFF
NA	NA	TRBV20-1	TRBJ1-1	TGCAGTGCCTCTCCCGGGCCGACAAAGAACACTGAAGCTTTCTTT	CSASPGPTKNTEAFF
many	TRBD1	TRBV10-3	TRBJ2-5	TGTGCCATCAGTGAGACTACACCGGGACAGCAAGAGACCCAGTACTTC	CAISETTPGQQETQYF
NA	TRBD1	TRBV28	TRBJ2-7	TGTGCCAGCAGTTTGAAGGGGGCGCGTCCCTACGAGCAGTACTTC	CASSLKGARPYEQYF
few	NA	TRBV27	TRBJ1-6	TGTGCCAGCAGTTTATCGGCAGCTTCACCCCTCCACTTT	CASSLSAASPLHF
NA	TRBD2	TRBV3-1	TRBJ2-1	TGTGCCAGCAGCTCCCGGACTAGCGGGAGTGGCTACAATGAGCAGTTCTTC	CASSSRTSGSGYNEQFF